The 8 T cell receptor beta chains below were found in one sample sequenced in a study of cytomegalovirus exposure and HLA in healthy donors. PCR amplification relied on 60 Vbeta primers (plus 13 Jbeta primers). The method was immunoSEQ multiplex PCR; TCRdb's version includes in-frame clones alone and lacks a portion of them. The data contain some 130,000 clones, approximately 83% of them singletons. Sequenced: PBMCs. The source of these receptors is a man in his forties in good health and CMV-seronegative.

Here the CDR3 reads CASSPWWDNETQYF. CDR3 DNA: TGTGCCAGCAGCCCCTGGTGGGACAATGAGACCCAGTACTTC. The V and J genes are TRBV14 and TRBJ2-5; D is possibly TRBD1 (6 bases). CDR3 size: 14 residues. The V gene lost 4 bases and the J gene lost 5 bases, with 14 bases spanning the gap. Germline V gene lookup returns CDR1 SGHDN and CDR2 FVKESK.

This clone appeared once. This chain's CDR3 is CSVEAAPGEQYF. Here the CDR3 DNA reads TGCAGCGTTGAAGCCGCGCCGGGTGAGCAGTACTTC. The chain employs TRBV29-1 and TRBJ2-7; D is uncertain. The CDR3 is 12 amino acids. Germline V gene sequence: CDR1 SQVTM, CDR2 ANQGSEA. V shed 1 base and J shed 7 bases, with 11 bases lying between them.

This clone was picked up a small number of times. The CDR3 nucleotides are TGTGCCAGCCGCTCGCCTCCGGGGAGAGGAACTGAAGCTTTCTTT. Translated: CASRSPPGRGTEAFF. This chain connects TRBV2 to TRBJ1-1; D ambiguous. The CDR3 loop spans 15 amino acids. Trimming shortened V by 8 bases and J by 5 bases, and 21 bases separated the two germline ends. Germline-derived CDR1 and CDR2 are SNHLY and FYNNEI.

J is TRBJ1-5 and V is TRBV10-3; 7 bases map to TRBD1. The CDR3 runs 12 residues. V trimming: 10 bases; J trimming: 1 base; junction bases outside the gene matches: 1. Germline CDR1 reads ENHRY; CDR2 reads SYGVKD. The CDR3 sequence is CATQGSNQPQHF. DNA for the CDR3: TGTGCCACACAGGGGAGCAATCAGCCCCAGCATTTT.

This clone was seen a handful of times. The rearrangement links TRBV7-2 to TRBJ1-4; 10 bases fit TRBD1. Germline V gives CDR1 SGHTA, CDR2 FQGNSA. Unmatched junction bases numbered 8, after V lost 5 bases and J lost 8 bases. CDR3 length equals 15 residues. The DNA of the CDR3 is TGTGCCAGCAGCCTCCGGACAGGGGGGGCAGAAAAACTGTTTTTT. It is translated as CASSLRTGGAEKLFF.

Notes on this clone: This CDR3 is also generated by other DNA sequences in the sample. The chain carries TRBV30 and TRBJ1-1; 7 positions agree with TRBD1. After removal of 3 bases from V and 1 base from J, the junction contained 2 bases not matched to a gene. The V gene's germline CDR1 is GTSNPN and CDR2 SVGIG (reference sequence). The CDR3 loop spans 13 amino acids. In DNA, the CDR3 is TGTGCCTGGAGCCGGACAGGGAACACTGAAGCTTTCTTT. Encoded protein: CAWSRTGNTEAFF.

CDR3 nucleotide sequence: TGTGCCTGGATGTCCACCGGGTACACTGAAGCTTTCTTT. Translated: CAWMSTGYTEAFF. This sequence joins TRBV30 and TRBJ1-1; D is unclear. V was trimmed by 4 bases and J by 3 bases, leaving 12 bases between them. CDR3 length: 13 amino acids. Germline V gives CDR1 GTSNPN, CDR2 SVGIG (reference sequence).

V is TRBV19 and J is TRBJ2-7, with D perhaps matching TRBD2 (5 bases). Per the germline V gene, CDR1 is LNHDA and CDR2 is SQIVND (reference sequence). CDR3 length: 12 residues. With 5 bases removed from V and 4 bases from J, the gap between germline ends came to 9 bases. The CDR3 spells CASSPSRYEQYF. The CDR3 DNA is TGTGCCAGTAGTCCTAGCCGGTACGAGCAGTACTTC.